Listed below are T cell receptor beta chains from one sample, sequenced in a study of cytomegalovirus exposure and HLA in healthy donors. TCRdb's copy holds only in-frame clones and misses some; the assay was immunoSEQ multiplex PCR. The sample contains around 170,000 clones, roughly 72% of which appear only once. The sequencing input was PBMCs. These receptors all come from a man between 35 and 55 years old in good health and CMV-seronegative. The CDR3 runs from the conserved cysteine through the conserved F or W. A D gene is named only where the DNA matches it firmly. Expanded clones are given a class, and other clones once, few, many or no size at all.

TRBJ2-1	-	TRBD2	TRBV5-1	TGCGCCAGCAGCTATGGCCGGACTAGGGATGAGCAGTTCTTC	CASSYGRTRDEQFF
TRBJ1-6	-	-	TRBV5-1	TGCGCCAGCAGCTTGACTCCGGGACTGTGGGGCTCCTATAATTCACCCCTCCACTTT	CASSLTPGLWGSYNSPLHF
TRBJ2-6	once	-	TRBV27	TGTGCCAGCAGTTTACACTCTGGGGCCAACGTCCTGACTTTC	CASSLHSGANVLTF
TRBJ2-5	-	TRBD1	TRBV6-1	TGTGCCAGCAGTAGGACAGGGGACCAAGAGACCCAGTACTTC	CASSRTGDQETQYF
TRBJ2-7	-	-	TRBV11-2	TGTGCCAGCAGCTTGTTACACGGGACCTACGAGCAGTACTTC	CASSLLHGTYEQYF
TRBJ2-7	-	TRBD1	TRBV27	TGTGCCAGCAGTTCAGTCGGGACAGGGGAACACGAGCAGTACTTC	CASSSVGTGEHEQYF
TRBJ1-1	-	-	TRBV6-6	TGTGCCAGCAGTCCGGGAGGACTGGGAGGGGACACTGAAGCTTTCTTT	CASSPGGLGGDTEAFF
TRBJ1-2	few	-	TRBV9	TGTGCCAGCAGCGTAGCTCGAACAGGGTTCGACGGCTACACCTTC	CASSVARTGFDGYTF
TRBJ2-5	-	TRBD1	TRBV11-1	TGTGCCAGCAGTACGACAGGGGTGTTTCAGGAGACCCAGTACTTC	CASSTTGVFQETQYF
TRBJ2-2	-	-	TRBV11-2	TGTGCCAGCAGCCCCTCCGGGTACGAGGAGCTGTTTTTT	CASSPSGYEELFF
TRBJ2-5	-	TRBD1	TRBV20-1	TGCAGTATAAGGACAGGAGAGACCCAGTACTTC	CSIRTGETQYF
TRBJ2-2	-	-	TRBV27	TGTGCCAGCAGTTCGCCAAGTAGAGCCGGGGAGCTGTTTTTT	CASSSPSRAGELFF
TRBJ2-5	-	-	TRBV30	TGTGCCTGGAGCCCCCCTGGGAGCAGGGGCCGAGAGACCCAGTACTTC	CAWSPPGSRGRETQYF
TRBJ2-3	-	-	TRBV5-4	TGTGCCAGCAGCTTGGGAACTAGTGCAGATACGCAGTATTTT	CASSLGTSADTQYF
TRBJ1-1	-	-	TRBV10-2	TGCGCCAGCTGGGGGGGCACTGAAGCTTTCTTT	CASWGGTEAFF
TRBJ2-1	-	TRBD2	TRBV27	TGTGCCAGCAGTCCTGGGACTAGCGGGACGTACAATGAGCAGTTCTTC	CASSPGTSGTYNEQFF
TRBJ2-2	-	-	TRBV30	TGTGCCTGGAGTGCCCAAAACACCGGGGAGCTGTTTTTT	CAWSAQNTGELFF